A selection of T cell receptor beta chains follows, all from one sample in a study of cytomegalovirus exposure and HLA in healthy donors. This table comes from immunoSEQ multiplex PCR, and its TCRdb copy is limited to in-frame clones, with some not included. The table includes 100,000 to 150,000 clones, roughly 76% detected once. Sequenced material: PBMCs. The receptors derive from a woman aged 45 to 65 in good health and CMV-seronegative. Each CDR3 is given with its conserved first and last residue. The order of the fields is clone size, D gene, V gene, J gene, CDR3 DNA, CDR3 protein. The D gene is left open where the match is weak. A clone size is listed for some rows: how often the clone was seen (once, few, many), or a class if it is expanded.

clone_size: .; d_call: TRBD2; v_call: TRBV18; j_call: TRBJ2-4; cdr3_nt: TGTGCCAGCTCACCAGGATCGGGGGGAAATAACATTCAGTACTTC; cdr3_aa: CASSPGSGGNNIQYF
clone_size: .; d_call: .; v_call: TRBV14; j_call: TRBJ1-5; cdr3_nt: TGTGCCAGCAGCAGGAGTAGCAATCAGCCCCAGCATTTT; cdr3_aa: CASSRSSNQPQHF
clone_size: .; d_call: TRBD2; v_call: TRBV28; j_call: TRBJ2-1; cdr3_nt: TGTGCCAGCAGTTTATGGACTAGCGGGGCCTACAATGAGCAGTTCTTC; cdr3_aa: CASSLWTSGAYNEQFF
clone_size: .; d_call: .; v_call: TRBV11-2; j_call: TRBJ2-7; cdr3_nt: TGTGCCAGCAGCCCCAGGGGAGGGGGATACGAGCAGTACTTC; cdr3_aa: CASSPRGGGYEQYF
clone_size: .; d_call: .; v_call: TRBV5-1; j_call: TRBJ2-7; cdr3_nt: TGCGCCAGCAGCTCCGGACAGACCTACGAGCAGTACTTC; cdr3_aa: CASSSGQTYEQYF
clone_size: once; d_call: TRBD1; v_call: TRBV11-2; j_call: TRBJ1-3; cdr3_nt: TGTGCCAGCAGCAAATCCGGGACAGCTGGAAACACCATATATTTT; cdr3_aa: CASSKSGTAGNTIYF
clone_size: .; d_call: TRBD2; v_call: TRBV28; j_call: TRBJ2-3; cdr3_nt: TGTGCCAGCAGTACCCCGACGCGGGAGGCCACAGATACGCAGTATTTT; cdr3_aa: CASSTPTREATDTQYF
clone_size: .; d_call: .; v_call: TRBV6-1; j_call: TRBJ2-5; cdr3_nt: TGTGCCAGCAGTGAATTCTACCGTCGAGAGACCCAGTACTTC; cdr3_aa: CASSEFYRRETQYF
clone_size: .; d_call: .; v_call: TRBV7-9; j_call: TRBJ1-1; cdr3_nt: TGTTCCAGCAGCCGTATTCGGACAGCAGCTTCTGAAGCTTTCTTT; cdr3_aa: CSSSRIRTAASEAFF
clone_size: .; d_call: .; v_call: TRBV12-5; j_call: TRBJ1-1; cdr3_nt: TGTGCTAGTGGTTTTTTAAAGGGAGGATTAGATGACACTGAAGCTTTCTTT; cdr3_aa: CASGFLKGGLDDTEAFF
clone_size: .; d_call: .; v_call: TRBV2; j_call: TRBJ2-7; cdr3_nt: TGTGCCAGCAGCGATCAGGGGTTAGGGGAGCAGTACTTC; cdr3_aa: CASSDQGLGEQYF
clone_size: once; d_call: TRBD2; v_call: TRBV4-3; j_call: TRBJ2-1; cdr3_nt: TGCGCCAGCAGCGCCACGGCGGGAGATTACAATGAGCAGTTCTTC; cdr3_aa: CASSATAGDYNEQFF
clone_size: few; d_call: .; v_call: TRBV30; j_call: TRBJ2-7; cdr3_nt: TGTGCCTGGAACCTTGGGAGCTCCTACGAGCAGTACTTC; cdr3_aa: CAWNLGSSYEQYF
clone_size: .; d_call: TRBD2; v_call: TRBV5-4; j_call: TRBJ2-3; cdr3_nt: TGTGCCAGCCAACAACTAGCGGGACACACAGATACGCAGTATTTT; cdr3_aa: CASQQLAGHTDTQYF
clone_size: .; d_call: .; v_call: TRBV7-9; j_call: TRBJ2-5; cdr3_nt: TGTGCCAGCAGCTTAGAACTAGCCCAAGAGATCCAGTACTTC; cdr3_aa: CASSLELAQEIQYF
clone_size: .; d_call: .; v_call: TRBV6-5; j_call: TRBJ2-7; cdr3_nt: TGTGCCATCAGTTCCCCCCGCGACAGCTACGAGCAGTACTTC; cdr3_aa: CAISSPRDSYEQYF
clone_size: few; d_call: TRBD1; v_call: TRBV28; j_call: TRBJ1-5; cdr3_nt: TGTGCCAGCAGATGGCGGACAGGGGGCGCGAGTCAGCCCCAGCATTTT; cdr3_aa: CASRWRTGGASQPQHF
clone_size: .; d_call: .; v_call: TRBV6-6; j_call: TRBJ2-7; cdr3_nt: TGTGCCAGCAGTCCTGACATCTACTACGAGCAGTACTTC; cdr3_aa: CASSPDIYYEQYF
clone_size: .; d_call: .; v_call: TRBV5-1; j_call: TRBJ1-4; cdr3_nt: TGCGCCAGCAGCTCAACGGGACAAGGTGAAAAACTGTTTTTT; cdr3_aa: CASSSTGQGEKLFF
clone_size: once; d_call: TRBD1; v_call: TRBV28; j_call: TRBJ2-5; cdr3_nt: TGTGCCAGCAGCCCCCCGGGACAGCAAGAGACCCAGTACTTC; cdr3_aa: CASSPPGQQETQYF
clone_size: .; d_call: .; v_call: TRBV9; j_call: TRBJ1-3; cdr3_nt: TGTGCCAGCAGCGTAGGTCAGGGATACTCTGGAAACACCATATATTTT; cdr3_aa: CASSVGQGYSGNTIYF
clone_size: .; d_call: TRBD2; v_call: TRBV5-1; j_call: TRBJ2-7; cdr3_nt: TGCGCCAGCAGCTTGGACGGTAGCGGGTACGAGCAGTACTTC; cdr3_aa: CASSLDGSGYEQYF
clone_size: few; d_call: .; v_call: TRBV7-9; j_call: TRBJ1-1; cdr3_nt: TGTGCCAGCAGCTTGGTACAGGGTACGACTGAAGCTTTCTTT; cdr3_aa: CASSLVQGTTEAFF
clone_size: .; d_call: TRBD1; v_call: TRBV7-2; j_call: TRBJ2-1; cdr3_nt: TGTGCCAGCAGCACCGGACAGGGGGGTAGGAATGAGCAGTTCTTC; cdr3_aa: CASSTGQGGRNEQFF
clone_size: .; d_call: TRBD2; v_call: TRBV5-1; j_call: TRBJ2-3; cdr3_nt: TGCGCCAGCAGAACTTCTTCCGGGACTAGCCTGTATACGCAGTATTTT; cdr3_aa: CASRTSSGTSLYTQYF
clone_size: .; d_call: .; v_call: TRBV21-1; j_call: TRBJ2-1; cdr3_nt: TGTGCCAGCAGCAGGGGACAGATCTACAATGAGCAGTTCTTC; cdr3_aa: CASSRGQIYNEQFF
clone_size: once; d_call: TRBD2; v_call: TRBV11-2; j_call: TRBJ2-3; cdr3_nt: TGTGCCAGCTCCGCTAGCGGGATCGAACGATATACGCAGTATTTT; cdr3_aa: CASSASGIERYTQYF
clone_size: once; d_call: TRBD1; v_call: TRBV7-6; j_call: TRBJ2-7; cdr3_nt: TGTGCCAGCAGCTACGGACAGGGAAGCTACGAGCAGTACTTC; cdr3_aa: CASSYGQGSYEQYF
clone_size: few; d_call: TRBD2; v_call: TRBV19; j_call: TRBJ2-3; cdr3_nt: TGTGCCAGTAGCCAGGGAGCGGGAGTTGCAGATACGCAGTATTTT; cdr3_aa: CASSQGAGVADTQYF
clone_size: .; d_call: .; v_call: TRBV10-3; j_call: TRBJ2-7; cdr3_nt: TGTGCCATCAGGAGCTTCGGGGAGACCTACGAGCAGTACTTC; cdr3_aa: CAIRSFGETYEQYF
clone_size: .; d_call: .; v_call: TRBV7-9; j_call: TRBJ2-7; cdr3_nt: TGTGCCAGCAGCTTAAGCGGCAACGAGCAGTACTTC; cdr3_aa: CASSLSGNEQYF
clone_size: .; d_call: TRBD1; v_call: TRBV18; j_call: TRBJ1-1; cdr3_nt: TGTGCCAGCTCACCCGGACAGGGCACTGAAGCTTTCTTT; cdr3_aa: CASSPGQGTEAFF
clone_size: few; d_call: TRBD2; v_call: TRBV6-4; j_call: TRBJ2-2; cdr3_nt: TGTGCCAGCAGTGACTCGAAGGCTAGCGGGAGGGCCGGGGAGCTGTTTTTT; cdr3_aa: CASSDSKASGRAGELFF
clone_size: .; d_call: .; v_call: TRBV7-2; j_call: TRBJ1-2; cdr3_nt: TGTGCCAGTAGCCGTGGTGGGCAGAACTATGGCTACACCTTC; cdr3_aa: CASSRGGQNYGYTF
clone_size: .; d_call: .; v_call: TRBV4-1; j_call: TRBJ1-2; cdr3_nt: TGCGCCAGCAGCCAGGGGGGGGGTCTCATAACCCTAGATGGCTACACCTTC; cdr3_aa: CASSQGGGLITLDGYTF
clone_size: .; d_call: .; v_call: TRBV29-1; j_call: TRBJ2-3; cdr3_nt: TGCAGCGCTGACGGGAACACAGATACGCAGTATTTT; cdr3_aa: CSADGNTDTQYF